This T cell receptor (beta chain) was recorded in a study of T cell repertoires in cytomegalovirus infection. As for the study in general: Public TCR beta signatures were indicative of both CMV infection and a matching HLA type. Study-level results: Carriers of CMV plus the relevant HLA were identified by cumulative public TCR beta family frequency. Predominance within the ex vivo response was attributable to HLA-C-restricted CMV-specific TCR beta clonotypes.

TCRdb reprocessed the reads with MiXCR, giving one entry per CDR3 protein. The repertoire consists of about 140,000 distinct CDR3 sequences, with about 6.3% occurring once and the leading ten covering over 15%. V was clipped by 3 bases and J by 3 bases, with 11 bases between them. The CDR3 consists of 14 residues. Per the germline V gene, CDR1 is DFQATT and CDR2 is SNEGSKA (reference sequence). This clonotype was picked up many times. Its target is unknown. The sample was PBMCs. This clonotype was obtained from a human donor in good health (CMV status not recorded). Some clones in this sample may be carry-over from other donors' samples. The rearrangement joins TRBV20-1 to TRBJ2-2; D uncertain. CDR3 nucleotide sequence: TGCAGTGCTAGGGCGCCGGTCGACACCGGGGAGCTGTTTTTT. Its translation: CSARAPVDTGELFF.